The subject of this entry is one T cell receptor beta chain. Its antigen remains unknown. The entry originates in a study of persistence of HIV-infected CD4 T cells. Sequencing used immunoSEQ version 4 in survey mode. The assay was immunoSEQ multiplex PCR, and TCRdb's table has in-frame clones only and misses some. The profile shows about 30,000 clones, roughly 82% of them singletons. CDR3 length: 10 amino acids. Germline CDR1 reads DFQATT; CDR2 reads SNEGSKA (reference sequence). Between the trimmed V and J ends, which lost 0 bases and 9 bases, there was a span of 3 bases. The stimulus was lysate of CMV-infected fibroblasts, 8.5 to 10 ug/mL. CD40L-negative CD69-negative CD45RO-high memory CD4+ T cells were sorted as populations depleted of antigen-responding cells.

Material: CD4+ T cells sorted from PBMCs after roughly 18-hour stimulation, obtained from a patient who received antiretroviral therapy. The gene calls are TRBV20-1 and TRBJ2-4; D unresolved. This clonotype was obtained from an adult man with HIV who was CMV-seropositive. CDR3 nucleotides: TGCAGTGCTAGAGAGAGCATTCAGTACTTC. Its protein product is CSARESIQYF.